This record covers a single T cell receptor beta chain. Sequencing of TCR beta was performed on blood CD8+ T cells and on blood CD4+ T cells. The multiple sclerosis controls were treatment-naive patients affected by stable or active relapsing-remitting disease. The TEMRA cells underwent FACS enrichment, while the CD8+ and CD4+ T cells underwent negative isolation. The V gene end was trimmed by 5 bases and the J gene end by 7 bases; junction bases not matched to a gene: 13. This CDR3 comprises 16 residues. Per germline, CDR1 SNHLY and CDR2 FYNNEI. This sample is part of a study of CD8 T cells in Susac syndrome. RNA in amounts of roughly 0.5 to 1 ug was reverse transcribed with random hexamers. Across 54 Vbeta and 13 Jbeta, immunoSEQ multiplex PCR amplified TCR beta CDR3. TCRdb called the immunoSEQ multiplex PCR reads again in MiXCR, with one record for every CDR3 protein. The data show 100,000 to 150,000 distinct CDR3 sequences, roughly 93% seen once.

The clonotype comes from a human donor with multiple sclerosis. Sample: CD8+ T cells from PBMCs. This rearrangement joins TRBV2 to TRBJ2-4; 8 positions agree with TRBD1. The CDR3 DNA reads TGTGCCAGCAGTAGGGGTCAGGGGGCAAGGACCAACATTCAGTACTTC. Its translation is CASSRGQGARTNIQYF.